The entry that follows covers one T cell receptor beta chain sequence. Its antigen is not identified. These data are taken from a study of T cell responses to AZD1222 COVID-19 vaccine. Study information: Whether given at about 4 or about 12 weeks, second doses were pooled.

The study, taken as a whole, reports: After two AZD1222 doses, spike-specific TCR breadth and depth rose versus day 0. There were vaccine-associated CD4 TCRs across spike, dominant at 160-218 and 743-854. Donors were chiefly white British, with a greater number of females, and clonal diversity was perhaps underestimated.

The CDR3 is 14 residues long. Germline CDR1 MDHEN, CDR2 SYDVKM. Trimming removed 6 bases from V and 8 bases from J; junction bases left unmatched: 7. The method was immunoSEQ multiplex PCR; TCRdb's version includes in-frame clones alone and lacks a portion of them. The table shows about 160,000 clones, with roughly nine tenths occurring only once. Material: peripheral blood, obtained on day 0 of AZD1222 vaccination. The TCR sequence derives from an adult in good health. J is TRBJ1-4 and V is TRBV28, with TRBD1 identical over 9 bases. CDR3 DNA sequence: TGTGCCAGCAGGCAGACAGGGGGTCACGAAAAACTGTTTTTT. Encoded protein: CASRQTGGHEKLFF.